This TCR beta chain was sequenced in a study of T cell responses to AZD1222 COVID-19 vaccine. Study conclusions and caveats: Reports say nearly half of spike-specific TCRs go after unmutated variant regions. With two AZD1222 doses given, Spike-specific TCR breadth and depth both rose.

Some clones are missing from TCRdb's copy, which holds only in-frame ones; the method was immunoSEQ multiplex PCR. The data hold more than 95,000 clones, with around 88% observed a single time. On this clone: The antigen remains undetermined.

V shed 2 bases and J shed 0 bases, with 8 bases lying between them. This CDR3 is 15 amino acids long. Germline V gene data show CDR1 as MNHEY and CDR2 as SVGAGI. This clonotype originated in an adult in good health. The gene calls are TRBV6-5 and TRBJ1-5, with D uncertain. The input for sequencing was peripheral blood, taken on day 0 of AZD1222 vaccination. In nucleotides, the CDR3 is TGTGCCAGCAGTTACGTGGCCAGTAGCAATCAGCCCCAGCATTTT. This sequence encodes CASSYVASSNQPQHF.